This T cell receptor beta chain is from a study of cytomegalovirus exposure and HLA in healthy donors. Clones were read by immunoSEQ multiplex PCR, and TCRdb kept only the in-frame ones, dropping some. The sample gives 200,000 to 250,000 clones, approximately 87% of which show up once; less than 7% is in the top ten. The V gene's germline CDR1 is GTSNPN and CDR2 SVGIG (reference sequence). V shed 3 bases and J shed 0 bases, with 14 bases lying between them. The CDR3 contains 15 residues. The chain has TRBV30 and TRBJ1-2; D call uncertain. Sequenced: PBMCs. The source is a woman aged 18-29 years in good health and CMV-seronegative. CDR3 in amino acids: CAWSAPGVSNYGYTF. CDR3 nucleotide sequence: TGTGCCTGGAGCGCCCCAGGAGTTTCTAACTATGGCTACACCTTC.